Sequencing of this T cell receptor (beta chain) was carried out in a study of beta chain features in type 1 diabetes. The germline V gene encodes CDR1 SGHTA and CDR2 FQGNSA. The CDR3 loop spans 13 amino acids. J was trimmed by 2 bases and V by 5 bases; bases with no gene match: 3. TCRB transcripts that were expressed got sequenced, as all of the isolated RNA had been reverse transcribed. The method was immunoSEQ multiplex PCR; TCRdb's version includes in-frame clones alone and lacks a portion of them. The profile shows some 330,000 clones, 10% to 15% of them singletons. Study outcomes and limitations: Type 1 diabetes patients had TCRB CDR3s that were shorter (moderately but significantly so) in all four CD4+ subsets. Patients with type 1 diabetes carried fewer insertions and had more deletions at their VDJ junctions.

This clone was recorded a few times. Its specificity is unknown. The sequence was obtained from a woman between 18 and 29 years old with type 1 diabetes. The V call is TRBV7-2, the J call TRBJ2-7; 7 nucleotides agree with TRBD1. Source material: naive CD4+ T cells from blood. Here the CDR3 DNA reads TGTGCCAGCAGCGGGCAGGGGGCCTACGAGCAGTACTTC. This translates into CASSGQGAYEQYF.